These T cell receptor beta chains were read from a single sample in a study of T cells after yellow fever vaccination. TCRdb re-called the 5' RACE reads through MiXCR, storing one row per CDR3 protein. The sample records under 550,000 distinct CDR3 sequences, about a fifth being singletons. The specimen comprised PBMCs, sampled 20 to 25 days after the first yellow fever vaccination. These receptors were taken from a man aged 18 to 29 who received the YFV17D yellow fever vaccine. CDR3s include the opening cysteine and the closing phenylalanine or tryptophan. A D gene is named only where the DNA matches it firmly. Size is omitted from some rows. Given values are once, few, many or a class for expanded clones.

few TRBJ2-1 TRBV11-2 TRBD2 TGTGCCAGCAGCTTAGCTAGCGGGATAAATGAGCAGTTCTTC CASSLASGINEQFF
. TRBJ1-1 TRBV11-2 . TGTGCCAGCAGCTTGAGGAACACGGCAGGGATCATGAACACTGAAGCTTTCTTT CASSLRNTAGIMNTEAFF
. TRBJ2-1 TRBV7-3 . TGTATCTCTAACAATGAGCAGTTCTTC CISNNEQFF
. TRBJ1-1 TRBV12-2 . TGTGCAAGTCGCTTATTGTGGGATCCGACTGAAGCTTTCTTT CASRLLWDPTEAFF
. TRBJ2-1 TRBV27 . TGTGCCAGCAGTTTGGAAGGGGGGTTCTCCTACAATGAGCAGTTCTTC CASSLEGGFSYNEQFF
. TRBJ1-2 TRBV28 . TGTGCCAGCAGTTTCCATATGAACTATGGCTACACCTTC CASSFHMNYGYTF
. TRBJ1-1 TRBV5-1 . TGCGCCAGCAGCTTCGCGGGTTACACTGAAGCTTTCTTT CASSFAGYTEAFF
few TRBJ2-5 TRBV7-7 . TGTGCCAGCAGCTTGGGCGGGACACTGAAGCAAGAGACCCAGTACTTC CASSLGGTLKQETQYF
few TRBJ2-3 TRBV4-3 . TGCGCCAGCAGCCAAGATGGATCAGGCGATACGCAGTATTTT CASSQDGSGDTQYF
once TRBJ2-3 TRBV20-1 TRBD1 TGCAGTGCTAGAGCTGGACAGGGGATCACAGATACGCAGTATTTT CSARAGQGITDTQYF
. TRBJ1-5 TRBV27 TRBD1 TGTGCCAGCCACCCAACTCGGATGGGACAGACATATAGCAATCAGCCCCAGCATTTT CASHPTRMGQTYSNQPQHF
few TRBJ2-5 TRBV12-3/TRBV12-4 TRBD2 TGTGCCAGCAGTTTAACTAGCGGGGAAGAGACCCAGTACTTC CASSLTSGEETQYF
few TRBJ1-6 TRBV10-3 TRBD1 TGTGCCATCAGTACAGGGGATAATTCACCCCTCCACTTT CAISTGDNSPLHF
. TRBJ2-3 TRBV28 . TGTGCCAGCAGTTTCGGGGGGCAAGGGGATACGCAGTATTTT CASSFGGQGDTQYF
few TRBJ1-2 TRBV12-3/TRBV12-4 . TGTGCCAGCGCCTCCGGGGGGGGCGGTTATGGCTACACCTTC CASASGGGGYGYTF
. TRBJ2-5 TRBV12-3/TRBV12-4 . TGTGCCAGCAGTTTTTGGGACCAAGAGACCCAGTACTTC CASSFWDQETQYF
. TRBJ2-5 TRBV6-2/TRBV6-3 . TGTGCCAGCAGTGGAGGGGAAGAGACCCAGTACTTC CASSGGEETQYF
. TRBJ1-1 TRBV7-9 TRBD1 TGTGCCAGCAGCAGCCGGGACAGGGTGCGGGCTGAAGCTTTCTTT CASSSRDRVRAEAFF
. TRBJ2-1 TRBV20-1 TRBD2 TGCAGTGCTAGAGTTACTAGCGGGGGGTCCTACAATGAGCAGTTCTTC CSARVTSGGSYNEQFF
. TRBJ2-4 TRBV12-3/TRBV12-4 . TGTGCCAGCAGTTCTCCCCCCTTGACAGCCAAAAACATTCAGTACTTC CASSSPPLTAKNIQYF
. TRBJ1-1 TRBV30 . TGTGCCTGGAATACCCAGAACACTGAAGCTTTCTTT CAWNTQNTEAFF
few TRBJ2-6 TRBV12-3/TRBV12-4 TRBD1 TGTGCCAGCAGCCGACCGACAGGGGGTCAGGGAGGGGCCAACGTCCTGACTTTC CASSRPTGGQGGANVLTF
few TRBJ2-5 TRBV20-1 . TGCAGTGCTGGGCCCTTATTAGTGGGGGGAACCCAGTACTTC CSAGPLLVGGTQYF
few TRBJ2-5 TRBV7-2 . TGTGCCAGCAGCTTAGCAGGCGGGGTCTACGAGACCCAGTACTTC CASSLAGGVYETQYF
. TRBJ1-1 TRBV20-1 . TGCAGTGCTGGAGTAGGACAGACTGAAGCTTTCTTT CSAGVGQTEAFF
. TRBJ2-3 TRBV7-3 . TGTGCCAGCAGCGCCCATGGGGGGGCCGGAGATACGCAGTATTTT CASSAHGGAGDTQYF
. TRBJ2-3 TRBV3-1 . TGTGCCAGCAGCCAGTTCCAGGGCCCCGGCACGCAGTATTTT CASSQFQGPGTQYF
. TRBJ2-3 TRBV24-1 TRBD1 TGTGCCACCAGGGACAGGGTAACAGATACGCAGTATTTT CATRDRVTDTQYF
few TRBJ1-2 TRBV5-1 . TGCGCCAGCAGCTTGGAGGGACGGAATAACTATGGCTACACCTTC CASSLEGRNNYGYTF
. TRBJ1-1 TRBV5-1 . TGCGCCAGCGGCCGGGACCCGAACACTGAAGCTTTCTTT CASGRDPNTEAFF
once TRBJ2-5 TRBV20-1 TRBD2 TGCAGTGCTAAGCTAGCGGGGCTAGAGACCCAGTACTTC CSAKLAGLETQYF
. TRBJ2-5 TRBV2 . TGTGCCAGCAGTGAATACAGGGAGACCCAGTACTTC CASSEYRETQYF
few TRBJ2-7 TRBV20-1 TRBD1 TGCAGTGCTACGGGACAGGGACACTACGAGCAGTACTTC CSATGQGHYEQYF
. TRBJ2-1 TRBV20-1 . TGCAGTGCTAGAGATCCTTCAGGGGCGGATAATGAGCAGTTCTTC CSARDPSGADNEQFF
. TRBJ2-3 TRBV19 TRBD1 TGTGCCAGTGGGGAACCAGACAGGGGAGATACGCAGTATTTT CASGEPDRGDTQYF
few TRBJ2-1 TRBV27 TRBD1 TGTGCCAGCAGTTTACGGACAGGTGGGGATGAGCAGTTCTTC CASSLRTGGDEQFF
few TRBJ1-1 TRBV20-1 TRBD1 TGCAGTGCTAGAGATGCGACAGGGGAAGCTTTCTTT CSARDATGEAFF
. TRBJ1-2 TRBV6-5 . TGTGCCAGCAGTTACGATGGTTCAATTTCTTATGGCTACACCTTC CASSYDGSISYGYTF
. TRBJ1-4 TRBV20-1 . TGCAGTGCTAGCCACAGGGCCGCAACTAATGAAAAACTGTTTTTT CSASHRAATNEKLFF
many TRBJ2-1 TRBV12-3/TRBV12-4 TRBD1 TGTGCCAGCGCCCACGGGACAGCCTCCTACAATGAGCAGTTCTTC CASAHGTASYNEQFF
. TRBJ2-4 TRBV7-9 . TGTGCCAGCAGCACCTCTCTGCGGTCCATAGCCAAAAACATTCAGTACTTC CASSTSLRSIAKNIQYF
many TRBJ2-5 TRBV11-2 . TGTGCCAGCAAAGGAGGGGGGAGAGAGACCCAGTACTTC CASKGGGRETQYF
. TRBJ1-1 TRBV13 . TGTGCCAGCAGCTTCCACAGGGCGAACACTGAAGCTTTCTTT CASSFHRANTEAFF
few TRBJ2-3 TRBV7-3 . TGTGCCAGCAGCTTTGGGCCACCTAATCTAGCTACGCAGTATTTT CASSFGPPNLATQYF